This T cell receptor beta chain was sequenced in a study of shared clonotypes between healthy human individuals. The protocol was immunoSEQ multiplex PCR, while the TCRdb copy is restricted to in-frame clones and leaves out a portion. This sample has over 400,000 clones, with about 78% found just once. V was shortened by 10 bases and J by 0 bases, with 17 bases between the two germline ends. Germline V gene sequence: CDR1 ENHRY, CDR2 SYGVKD. The CDR3 extends over 15 amino acids. The clonotype was recovered from a woman in her 40s in good health. Some clones in this sample may be carry-over from other donors' samples. What was sequenced was PBMCs. The J gene is TRBJ2-3, the V gene TRBV10-3, with D perhaps TRBD1 or TRBD2 (6 bases each). The CDR3 protein is CATAEGGGSTDTQYF. The CDR3 bases are TGTGCCACCGCTGAGGGGGGCGGGAGCACAGATACGCAGTATTTT.